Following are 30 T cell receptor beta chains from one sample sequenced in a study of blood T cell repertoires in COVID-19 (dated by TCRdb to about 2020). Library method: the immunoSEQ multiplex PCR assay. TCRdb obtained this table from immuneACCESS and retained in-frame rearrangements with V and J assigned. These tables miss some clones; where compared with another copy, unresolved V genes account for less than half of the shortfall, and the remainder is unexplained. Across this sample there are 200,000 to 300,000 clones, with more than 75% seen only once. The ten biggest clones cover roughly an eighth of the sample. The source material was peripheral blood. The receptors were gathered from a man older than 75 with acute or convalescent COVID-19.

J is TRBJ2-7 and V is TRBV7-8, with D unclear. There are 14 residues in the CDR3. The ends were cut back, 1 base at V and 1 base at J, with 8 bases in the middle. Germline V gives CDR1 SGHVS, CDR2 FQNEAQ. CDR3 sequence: CASSLVQVSYEQYF. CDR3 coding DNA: TGTGCCAGCAGCTTAGTCCAGGTTTCCTACGAGCAGTACTTC.

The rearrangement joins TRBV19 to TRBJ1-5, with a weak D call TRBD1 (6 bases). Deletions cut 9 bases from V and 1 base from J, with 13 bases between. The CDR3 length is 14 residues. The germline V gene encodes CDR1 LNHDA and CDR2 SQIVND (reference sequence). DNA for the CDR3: TGTGCCAGCAACCGTCAGGGGAGCAATCAGCCCCAGCATTTT. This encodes CASNRQGSNQPQHF.

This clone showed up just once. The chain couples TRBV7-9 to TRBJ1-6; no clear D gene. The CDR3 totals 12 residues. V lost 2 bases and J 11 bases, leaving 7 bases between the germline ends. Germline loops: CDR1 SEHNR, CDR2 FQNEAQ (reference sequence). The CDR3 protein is CASSLNPPPLHF. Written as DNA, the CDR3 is TGTGCCAGCAGCTTAAATCCTCCACCCCTCCACTTT.

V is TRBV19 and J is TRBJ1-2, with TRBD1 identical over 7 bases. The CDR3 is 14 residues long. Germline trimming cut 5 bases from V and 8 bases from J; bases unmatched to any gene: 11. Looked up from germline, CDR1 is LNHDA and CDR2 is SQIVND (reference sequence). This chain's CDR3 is CASSSGQANGGYTF. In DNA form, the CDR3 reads TGTGCCAGTAGTTCCGGACAGGCGAATGGGGGCTACACCTTC.

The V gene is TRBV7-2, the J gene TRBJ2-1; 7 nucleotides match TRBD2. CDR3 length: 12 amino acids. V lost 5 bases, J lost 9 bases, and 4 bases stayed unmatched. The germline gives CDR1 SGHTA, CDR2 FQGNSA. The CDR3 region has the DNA TGTGCCAGCAGCCGACGCGGGGGTGAGCAGTTCTTC. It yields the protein CASSRRGGEQFF.

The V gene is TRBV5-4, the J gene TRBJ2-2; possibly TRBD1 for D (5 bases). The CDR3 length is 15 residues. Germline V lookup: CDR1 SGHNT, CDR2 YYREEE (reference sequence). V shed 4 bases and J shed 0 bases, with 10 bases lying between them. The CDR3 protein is CASSQTVSNTGELFF. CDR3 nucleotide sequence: TGTGCCAGCAGCCAGACAGTTTCGAACACCGGGGAGCTGTTTTTT.

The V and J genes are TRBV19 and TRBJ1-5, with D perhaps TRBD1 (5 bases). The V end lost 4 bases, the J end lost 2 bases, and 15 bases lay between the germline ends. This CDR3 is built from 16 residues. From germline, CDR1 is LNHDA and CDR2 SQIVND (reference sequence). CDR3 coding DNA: TGTGCCAGTAGTAAGGGGCCGGGGGTAGGCAATCAGCCCCAGCATTTT. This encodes CASSKGPGVGNQPQHF.

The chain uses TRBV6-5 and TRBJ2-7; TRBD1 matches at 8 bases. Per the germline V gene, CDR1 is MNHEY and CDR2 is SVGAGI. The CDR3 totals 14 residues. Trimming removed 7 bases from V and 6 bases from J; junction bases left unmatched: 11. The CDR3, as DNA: TGTGCCAGCACCCCGACAGGGGTCCCTGGCGAGCAGTACTTC. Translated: CASTPTGVPGEQYF.

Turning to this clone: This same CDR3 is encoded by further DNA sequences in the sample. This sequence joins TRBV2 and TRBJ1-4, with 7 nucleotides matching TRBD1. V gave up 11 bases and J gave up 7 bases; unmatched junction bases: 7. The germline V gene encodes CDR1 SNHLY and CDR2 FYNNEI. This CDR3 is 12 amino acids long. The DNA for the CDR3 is TGTGCCTCGCGACAGGGATTTGAAAAACTGTTTTTT. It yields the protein CASRQGFEKLFF.

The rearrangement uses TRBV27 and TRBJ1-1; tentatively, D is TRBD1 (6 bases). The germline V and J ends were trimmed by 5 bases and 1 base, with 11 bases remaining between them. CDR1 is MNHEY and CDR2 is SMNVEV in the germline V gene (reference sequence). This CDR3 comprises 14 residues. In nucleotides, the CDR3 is TGTGCCAGCAGTCTGAGGACAGCGAACACTGAAGCTTTCTTT. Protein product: CASSLRTANTEAFF.

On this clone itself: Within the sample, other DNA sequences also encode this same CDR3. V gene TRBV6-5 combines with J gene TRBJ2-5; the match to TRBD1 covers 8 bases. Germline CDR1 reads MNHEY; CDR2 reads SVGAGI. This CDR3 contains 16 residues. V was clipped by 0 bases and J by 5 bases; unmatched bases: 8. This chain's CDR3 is CASSYSRSGGAETQYF. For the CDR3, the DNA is TGTGCCAGCAGTTACTCGAGATCAGGGGGCGCGGAGACCCAGTACTTC.

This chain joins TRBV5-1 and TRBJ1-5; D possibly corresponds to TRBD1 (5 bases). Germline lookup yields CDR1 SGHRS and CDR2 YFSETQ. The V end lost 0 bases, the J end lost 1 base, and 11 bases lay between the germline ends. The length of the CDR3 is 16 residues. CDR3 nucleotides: TGCGCCAGCAGCTTGGAAGGGGTTGGAAGCAATCAGCCCCAGCATTTT. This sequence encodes CASSLEGVGSNQPQHF.

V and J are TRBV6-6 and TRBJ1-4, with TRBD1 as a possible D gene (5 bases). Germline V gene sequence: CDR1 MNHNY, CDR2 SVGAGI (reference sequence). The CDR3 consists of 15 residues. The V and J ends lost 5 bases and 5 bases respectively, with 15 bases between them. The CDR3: CASSRAGGGNEKLFF. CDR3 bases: TGTGCCAGCAGTCGCGCGGGGGGGGGAAATGAAAAACTGTTTTTT.

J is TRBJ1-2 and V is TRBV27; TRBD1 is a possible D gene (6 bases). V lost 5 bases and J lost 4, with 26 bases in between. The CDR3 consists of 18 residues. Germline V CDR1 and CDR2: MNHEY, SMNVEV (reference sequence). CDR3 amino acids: CASSKTDPNRARGYGYTF. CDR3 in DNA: TGTGCCAGCAGTAAAACTGACCCCAACAGGGCCCGGGGCTATGGCTACACCTTC.

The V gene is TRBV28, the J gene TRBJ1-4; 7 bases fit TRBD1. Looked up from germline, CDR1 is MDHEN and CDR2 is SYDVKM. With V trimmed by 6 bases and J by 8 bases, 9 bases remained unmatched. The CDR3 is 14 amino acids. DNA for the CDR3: TGTGCCAGCAGAGACAGGGACCCGAGGGAAAAACTGTTTTTT. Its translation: CASRDRDPREKLFF.

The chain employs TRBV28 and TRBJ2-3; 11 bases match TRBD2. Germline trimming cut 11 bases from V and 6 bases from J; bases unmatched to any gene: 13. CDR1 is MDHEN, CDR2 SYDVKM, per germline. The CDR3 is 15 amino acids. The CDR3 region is CAVLTSGSGWDTQYF. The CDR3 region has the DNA TGTGCCGTACTCACTAGCGGGAGTGGTTGGGATACGCAGTATTTT. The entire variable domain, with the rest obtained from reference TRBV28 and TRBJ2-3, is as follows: DVKVTQSSRYLVKRTGEKVFLECVQDMDHENMFWYRQDPGLGLRLIYFSYDVKMKEKGDIPEGYSVSREKKERFSLILESASTNQTSMYLCAVLTSGSGWDTQYFGPGTRLTVL.

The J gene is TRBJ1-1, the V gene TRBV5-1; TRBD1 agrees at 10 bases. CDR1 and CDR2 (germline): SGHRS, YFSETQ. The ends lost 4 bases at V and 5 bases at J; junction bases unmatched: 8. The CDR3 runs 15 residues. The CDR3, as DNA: TGCGCCAGCAGCCCAATTGGGACAGGGGATACTGAAGCTTTCTTT. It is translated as CASSPIGTGDTEAFF.

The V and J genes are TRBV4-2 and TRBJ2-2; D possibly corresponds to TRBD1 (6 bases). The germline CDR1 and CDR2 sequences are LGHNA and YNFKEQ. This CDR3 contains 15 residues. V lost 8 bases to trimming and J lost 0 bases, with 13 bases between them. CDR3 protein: CASAPEGANTGELFF. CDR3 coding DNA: TGTGCCAGCGCCCCCGAGGGGGCGAACACCGGGGAGCTGTTTTTT.

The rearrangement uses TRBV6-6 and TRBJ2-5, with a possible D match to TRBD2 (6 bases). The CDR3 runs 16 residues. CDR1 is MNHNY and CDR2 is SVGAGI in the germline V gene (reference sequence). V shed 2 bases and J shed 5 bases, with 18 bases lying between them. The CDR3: CASSYLVGGKRETQYF. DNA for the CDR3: TGTGCCAGCAGTTACCTAGTAGGCGGGAAGCGGGAGACCCAGTACTTC.

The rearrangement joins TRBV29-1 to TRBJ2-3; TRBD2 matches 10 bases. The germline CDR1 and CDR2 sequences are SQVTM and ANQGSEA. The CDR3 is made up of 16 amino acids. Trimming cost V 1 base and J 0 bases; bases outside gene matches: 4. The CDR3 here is CSVEGATSGSTDTQYF. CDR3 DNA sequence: TGCAGCGTTGAAGGTGCGACTAGCGGGAGCACAGATACGCAGTATTTT.

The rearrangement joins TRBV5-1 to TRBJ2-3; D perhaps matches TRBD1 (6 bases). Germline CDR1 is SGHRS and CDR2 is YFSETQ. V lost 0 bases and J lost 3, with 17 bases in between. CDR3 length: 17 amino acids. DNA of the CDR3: TGCGCCAGCAGCTTGGTGGGGGCAGATCGAGGGACAGATACGCAGTATTTT. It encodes CASSLVGADRGTDTQYF.

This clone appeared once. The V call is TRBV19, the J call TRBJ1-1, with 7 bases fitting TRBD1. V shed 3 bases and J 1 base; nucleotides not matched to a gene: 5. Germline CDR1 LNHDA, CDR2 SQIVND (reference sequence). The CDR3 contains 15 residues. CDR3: CASSMGDRANTEAFF. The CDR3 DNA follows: TGTGCCAGTAGTATGGGCGACAGGGCGAACACTGAAGCTTTCTTT.

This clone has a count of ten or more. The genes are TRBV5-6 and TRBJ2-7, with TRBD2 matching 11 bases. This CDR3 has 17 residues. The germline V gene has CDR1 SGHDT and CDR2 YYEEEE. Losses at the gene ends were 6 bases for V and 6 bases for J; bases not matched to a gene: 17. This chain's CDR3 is CASTDGWLAGGLAEQYF. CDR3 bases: TGTGCCAGCACCGATGGATGGCTAGCGGGAGGCTTGGCCGAGCAGTACTTC.

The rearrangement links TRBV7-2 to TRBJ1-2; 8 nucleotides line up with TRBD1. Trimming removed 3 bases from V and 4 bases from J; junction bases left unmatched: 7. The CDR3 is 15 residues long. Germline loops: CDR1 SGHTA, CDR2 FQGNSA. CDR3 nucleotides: TGTGCCAGCAGCTTGGCAGGGGGCCTCCCCTATGGCTACACCTTC. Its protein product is CASSLAGGLPYGYTF.

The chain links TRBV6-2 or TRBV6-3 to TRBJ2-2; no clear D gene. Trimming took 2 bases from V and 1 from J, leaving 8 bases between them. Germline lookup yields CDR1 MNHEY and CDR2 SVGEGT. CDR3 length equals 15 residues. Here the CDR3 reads CASSYVSRNTGELFF. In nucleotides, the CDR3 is TGTGCCAGCAGTTACGTGAGCCGGAACACCGGGGAGCTGTTTTTT.

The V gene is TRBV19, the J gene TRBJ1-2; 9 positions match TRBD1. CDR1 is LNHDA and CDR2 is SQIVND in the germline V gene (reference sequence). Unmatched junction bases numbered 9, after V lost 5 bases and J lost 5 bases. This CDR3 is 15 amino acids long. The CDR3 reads CASSPTQGAKYGYTF. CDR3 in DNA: TGTGCCAGTAGTCCTACACAGGGGGCAAAGTATGGCTACACCTTC.

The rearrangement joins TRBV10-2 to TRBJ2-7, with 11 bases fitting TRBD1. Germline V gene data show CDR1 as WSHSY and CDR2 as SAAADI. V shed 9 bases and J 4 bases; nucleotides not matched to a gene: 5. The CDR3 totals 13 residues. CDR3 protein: CASGDRGYYEQYF. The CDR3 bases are TGCGCCAGTGGGGACAGGGGGTATTACGAGCAGTACTTC.

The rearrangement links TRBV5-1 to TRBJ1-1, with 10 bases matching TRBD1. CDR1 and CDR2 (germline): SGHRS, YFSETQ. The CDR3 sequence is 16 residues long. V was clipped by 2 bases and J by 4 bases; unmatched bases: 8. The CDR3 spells CASSLSPGQGTTEAFF. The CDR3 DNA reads TGCGCCAGCAGCTTATCACCGGGACAGGGGACCACTGAAGCTTTCTTT. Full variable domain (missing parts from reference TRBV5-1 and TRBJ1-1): KAGVTQTPRYLIKTRGQQVTLSCSPISGHRSVSWYQQTPGQGLQFLFEYFSETQRNKGNFPGRFSGRQFSNSRSEMNVSTLELGDSALYLCASSLSPGQGTTEAFFGQGTRLTVV.

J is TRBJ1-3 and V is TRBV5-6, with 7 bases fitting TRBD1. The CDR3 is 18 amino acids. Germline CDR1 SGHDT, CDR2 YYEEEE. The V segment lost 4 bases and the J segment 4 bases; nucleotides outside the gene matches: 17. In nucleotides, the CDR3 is TGTGCCAGCAGCCTTCGACAGGGTTCCCACTCCTACGGAAACACCATATATTTT. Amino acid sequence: CASSLRQGSHSYGNTIYF.

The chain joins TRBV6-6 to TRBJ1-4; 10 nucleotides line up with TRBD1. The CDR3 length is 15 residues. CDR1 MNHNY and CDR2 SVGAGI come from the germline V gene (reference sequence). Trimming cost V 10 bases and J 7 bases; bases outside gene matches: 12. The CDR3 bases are TGTGCCACCAAATCACCCGACAGGGGGCGTGAAAAACTGTTTTTT. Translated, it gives CATKSPDRGREKLFF.